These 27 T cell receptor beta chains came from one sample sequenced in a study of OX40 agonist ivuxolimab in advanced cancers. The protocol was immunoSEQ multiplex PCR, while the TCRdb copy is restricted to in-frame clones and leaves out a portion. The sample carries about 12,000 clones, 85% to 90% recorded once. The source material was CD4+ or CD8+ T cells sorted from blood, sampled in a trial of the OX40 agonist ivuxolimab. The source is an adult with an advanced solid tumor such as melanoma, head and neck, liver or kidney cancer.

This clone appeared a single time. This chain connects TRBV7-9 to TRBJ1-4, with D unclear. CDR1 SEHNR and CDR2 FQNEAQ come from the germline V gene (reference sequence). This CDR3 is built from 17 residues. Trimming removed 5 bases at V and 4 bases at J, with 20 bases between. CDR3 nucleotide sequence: TGTGCCAGCAGCCCTTACGTGTCGAATTTTTATAATGAAAAACTGTTTTTT. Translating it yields CASSPYVSNFYNEKLFF. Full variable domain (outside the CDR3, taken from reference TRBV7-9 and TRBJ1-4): DTGVSQNPRHKITKRGQNVTFRCDPISEHNRLYWYRQTLGQGPEFLTYFQNEAQLEKSRLLSDRFSAERPKGSFSTLEIQRTEQGDSAMYLCASSPYVSNFYNEKLFFGSGTQLSVL.

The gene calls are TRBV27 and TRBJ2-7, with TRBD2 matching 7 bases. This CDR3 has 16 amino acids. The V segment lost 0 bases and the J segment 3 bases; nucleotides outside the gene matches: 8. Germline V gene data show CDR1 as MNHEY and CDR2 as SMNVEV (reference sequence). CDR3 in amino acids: CASSLSGGILIYEQYF. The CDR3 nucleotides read TGTGCCAGCAGTTTATCGGGAGGGATCCTGATCTACGAGCAGTACTTC.

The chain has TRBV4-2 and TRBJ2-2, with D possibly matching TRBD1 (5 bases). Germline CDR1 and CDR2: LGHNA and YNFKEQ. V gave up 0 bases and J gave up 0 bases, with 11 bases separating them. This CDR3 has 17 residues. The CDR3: CASSQETAFANTGELFF. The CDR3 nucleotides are TGTGCCAGCAGCCAAGAGACAGCGTTCGCGAACACCGGGGAGCTGTTTTTT.

Here the CDR3 reads CASSSTGLAGELSTDTQYF. The DNA for the CDR3 is TGTGCCAGCAGCTCGACGGGACTAGCGGGGGAGCTTAGCACAGATACGCAGTATTTT. The chain uses TRBV5-4 and TRBJ2-3, with 14 bases aligning to TRBD2. The CDR3 has 19 residues. Germline trimming cut 3 bases from V and 0 bases from J; bases unmatched to any gene: 9. Germline-derived CDR1 and CDR2 are SGHNT and YYREEE (reference sequence).

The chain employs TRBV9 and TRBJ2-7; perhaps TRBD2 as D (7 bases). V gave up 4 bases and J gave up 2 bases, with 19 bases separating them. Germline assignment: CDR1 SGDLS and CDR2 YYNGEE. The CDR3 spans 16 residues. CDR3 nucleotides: TGTGCCAGCAGCCCTAGGGGGGGTAGGGCAACCTACGAGCAGTACTTC. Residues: CASSPRGGRATYEQYF. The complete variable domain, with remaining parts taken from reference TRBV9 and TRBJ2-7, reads DSGVTQTPKHLITATGQRVTLRCSPRSGDLSVYWYQQSLDQGLQFLIQYYNGEERAKGNILERFSAQQFPDLHSELNLSSLELGDSALYFCASSPRGGRATYEQYFGPGTRLTVT.

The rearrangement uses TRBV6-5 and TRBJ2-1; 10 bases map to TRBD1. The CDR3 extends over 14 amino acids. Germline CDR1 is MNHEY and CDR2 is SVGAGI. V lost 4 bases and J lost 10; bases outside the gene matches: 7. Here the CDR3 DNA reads TGTGCCAGCAGTTTGTCCGACAGGGGGCAGGAGCAGTTCTTC. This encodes CASSLSDRGQEQFF.

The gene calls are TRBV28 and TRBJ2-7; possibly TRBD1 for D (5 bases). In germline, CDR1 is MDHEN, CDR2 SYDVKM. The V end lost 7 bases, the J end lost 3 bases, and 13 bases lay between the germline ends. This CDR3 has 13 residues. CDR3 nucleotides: TGTGCCAGCAATCCGACAGACCGCTACGAGCAGTACTTC. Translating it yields CASNPTDRYEQYF.

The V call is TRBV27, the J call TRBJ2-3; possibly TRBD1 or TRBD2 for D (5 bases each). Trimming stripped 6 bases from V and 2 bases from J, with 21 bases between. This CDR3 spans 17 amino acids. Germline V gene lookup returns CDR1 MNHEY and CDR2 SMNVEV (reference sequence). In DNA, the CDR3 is TGTGCCAGCAGCCTAAGGGTCGGGACGACGGACACAGATACGCAGTATTTT. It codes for CASSLRVGTTDTDTQYF.

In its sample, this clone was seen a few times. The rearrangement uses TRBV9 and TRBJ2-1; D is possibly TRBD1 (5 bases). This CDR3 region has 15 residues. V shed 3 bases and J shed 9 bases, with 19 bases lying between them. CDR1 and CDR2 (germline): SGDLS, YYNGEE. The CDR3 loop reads CASSEGLGVGGEQFF. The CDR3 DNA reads TGTGCCAGCAGCGAGGGCCTAGGGGTCGGCGGTGAGCAGTTCTTC.

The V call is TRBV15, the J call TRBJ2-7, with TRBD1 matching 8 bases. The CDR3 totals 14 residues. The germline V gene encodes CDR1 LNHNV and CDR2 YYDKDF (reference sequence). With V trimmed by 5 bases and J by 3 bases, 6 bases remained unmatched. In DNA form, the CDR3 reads TGTGCCACCAGCGCCGACAGGGGCATCTACGAGCAGTACTTC. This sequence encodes CATSADRGIYEQYF.

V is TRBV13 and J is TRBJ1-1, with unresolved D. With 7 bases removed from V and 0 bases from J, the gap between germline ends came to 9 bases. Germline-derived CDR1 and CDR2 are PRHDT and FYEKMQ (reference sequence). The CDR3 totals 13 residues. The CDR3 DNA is TGTGCCAGCACCTCTTTTATGAACACTGAAGCTTTCTTT. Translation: CASTSFMNTEAFF. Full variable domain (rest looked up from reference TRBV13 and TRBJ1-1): AAGVIQSPRHLIKEKRETATLKCYPIPRHDTVYWYQQGPGQDPQFLISFYEKMQSDKGSIPDRFSAQQFSDYHSELNMSSLELGDSALYFCASTSFMNTEAFFGQGTRLTVV.

In DNA, the CDR3 is TGCGCCAGCAGCCCAGGGGTCCACGGCTACGAGCAGTACTTC. It codes for CASSPGVHGYEQYF. V and J are TRBV4-3 and TRBJ2-7, with D perhaps TRBD1 (6 bases). Trimming removed 4 bases from V and 3 bases from J, with 13 bases in between. Germline V gene data show CDR1 as LGHNA and CDR2 as YSLEER. CDR3 length: 14 residues.

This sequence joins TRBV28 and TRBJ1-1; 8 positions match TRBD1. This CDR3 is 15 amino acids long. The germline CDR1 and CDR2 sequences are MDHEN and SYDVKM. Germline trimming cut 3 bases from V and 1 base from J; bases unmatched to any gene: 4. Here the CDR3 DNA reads TGTGCCAGCAGTTTTCAGGGGGCCCGGAACACTGAAGCTTTCTTT. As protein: CASSFQGARNTEAFF. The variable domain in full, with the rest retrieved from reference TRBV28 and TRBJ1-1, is DVKVTQSSRYLVKRTGEKVFLECVQDMDHENMFWYRQDPGLGLRLIYFSYDVKMKEKGDIPEGYSVSREKKERFSLILESASTNQTSMYLCASSFQGARNTEAFFGQGTRLTVV.

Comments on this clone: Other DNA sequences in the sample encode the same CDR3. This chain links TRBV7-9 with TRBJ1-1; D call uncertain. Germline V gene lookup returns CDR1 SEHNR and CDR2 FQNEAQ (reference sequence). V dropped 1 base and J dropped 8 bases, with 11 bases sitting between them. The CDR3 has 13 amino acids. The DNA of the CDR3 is TGTGCCAGCAGCTTAGGTTCTTCGTCCGAAGCTTTCTTT. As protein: CASSLGSSSEAFF.

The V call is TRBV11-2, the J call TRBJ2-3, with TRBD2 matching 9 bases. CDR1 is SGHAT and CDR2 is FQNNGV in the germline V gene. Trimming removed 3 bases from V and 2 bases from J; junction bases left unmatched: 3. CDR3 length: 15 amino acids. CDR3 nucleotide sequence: TGTGCCAGCAGCTTCGTAGCGGGAGTCACAGATACGCAGTATTTT. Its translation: CASSFVAGVTDTQYF.

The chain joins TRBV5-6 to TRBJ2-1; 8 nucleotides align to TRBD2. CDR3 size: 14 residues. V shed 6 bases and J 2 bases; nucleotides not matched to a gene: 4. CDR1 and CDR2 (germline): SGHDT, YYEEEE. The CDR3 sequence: CASMTSVPYNEQFF. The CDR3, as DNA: TGTGCCAGCATGACTAGCGTACCCTACAATGAGCAGTTCTTC.

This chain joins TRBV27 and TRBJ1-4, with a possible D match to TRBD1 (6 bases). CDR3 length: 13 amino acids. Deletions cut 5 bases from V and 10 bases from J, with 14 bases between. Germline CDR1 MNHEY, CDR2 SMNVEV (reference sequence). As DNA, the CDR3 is TGTGCCAGCAGTCGACAGGCTGGTTTAAAACTGTTTTTT. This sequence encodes CASSRQAGLKLFF.

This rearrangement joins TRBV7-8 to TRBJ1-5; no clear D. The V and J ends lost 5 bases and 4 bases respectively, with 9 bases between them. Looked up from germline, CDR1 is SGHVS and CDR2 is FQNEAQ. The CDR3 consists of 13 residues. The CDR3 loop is CASSPDGNQPQHF. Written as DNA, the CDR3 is TGTGCCAGCAGCCCCGACGGAAATCAGCCCCAGCATTTT. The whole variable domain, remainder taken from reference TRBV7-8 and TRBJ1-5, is GAGVSQSPRYKVAKRGQDVALRCDPISGHVSLFWYQQALGQGPEFLTYFQNEAQLDKSGLPSDRFFAERPEGSVSTLKIQRTQQEDSAVYLCASSPDGNQPQHFGDGTRLSIL.

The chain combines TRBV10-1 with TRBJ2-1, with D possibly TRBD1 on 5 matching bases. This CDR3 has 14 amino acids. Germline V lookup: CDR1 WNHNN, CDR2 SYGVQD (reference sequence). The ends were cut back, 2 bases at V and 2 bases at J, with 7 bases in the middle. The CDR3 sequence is CASSEDSTYNEQFF. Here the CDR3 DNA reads TGCGCCAGCAGTGAGGACAGTACCTACAATGAGCAGTTCTTC.

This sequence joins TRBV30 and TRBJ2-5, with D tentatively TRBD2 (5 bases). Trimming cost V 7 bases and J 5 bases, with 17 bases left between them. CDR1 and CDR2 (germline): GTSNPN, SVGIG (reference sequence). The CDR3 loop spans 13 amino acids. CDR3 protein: CALESQPGETQYF. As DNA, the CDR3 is TGTGCCTTGGAGTCCCAGCCGGGGGAGACCCAGTACTTC.

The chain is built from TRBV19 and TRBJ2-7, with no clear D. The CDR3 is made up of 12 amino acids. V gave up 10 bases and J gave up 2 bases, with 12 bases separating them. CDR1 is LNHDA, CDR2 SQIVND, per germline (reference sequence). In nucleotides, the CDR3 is TGTGCCACTGGACGGGCCCCCTACGAGCAGTACTTC. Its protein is CATGRAPYEQYF.

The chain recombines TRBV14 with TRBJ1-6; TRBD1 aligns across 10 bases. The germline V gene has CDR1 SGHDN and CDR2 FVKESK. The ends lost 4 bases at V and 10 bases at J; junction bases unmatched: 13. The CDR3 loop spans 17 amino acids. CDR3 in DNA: TGTGCCAGCAGCCCTACTCCACTGACAGGGGGCGCATCACCCCTCCACTTT. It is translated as CASSPTPLTGGASPLHF.

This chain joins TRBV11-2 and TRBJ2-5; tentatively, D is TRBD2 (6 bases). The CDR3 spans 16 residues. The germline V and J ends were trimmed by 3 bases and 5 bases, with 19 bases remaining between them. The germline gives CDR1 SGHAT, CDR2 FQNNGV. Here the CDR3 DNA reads TGTGCCAGCAGCTTGGGCCCTAGCGTAGTGTGGGAGACCCAGTACTTC. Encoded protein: CASSLGPSVVWETQYF.

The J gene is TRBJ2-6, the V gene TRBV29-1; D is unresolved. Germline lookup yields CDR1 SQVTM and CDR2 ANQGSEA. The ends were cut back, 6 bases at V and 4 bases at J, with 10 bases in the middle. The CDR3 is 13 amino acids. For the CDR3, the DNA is TGCAGCGTATGGGCCCCCGGGGCCAACGTCCTGACTTTC. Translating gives CSVWAPGANVLTF.

The CDR3 DNA is TGCGCCAGCAGCCAAGATATCAGGCGGGGGTCTGGAAACACCATATATTTT. Translated: CASSQDIRRGSGNTIYF. The chain uses TRBV4-3 and TRBJ1-3, with D possibly TRBD1 on 5 matching bases. The V gene's germline CDR1 is LGHNA and CDR2 YSLEER. V shed 0 bases and J shed 1 base, with 13 bases lying between them. This CDR3 comprises 17 residues.

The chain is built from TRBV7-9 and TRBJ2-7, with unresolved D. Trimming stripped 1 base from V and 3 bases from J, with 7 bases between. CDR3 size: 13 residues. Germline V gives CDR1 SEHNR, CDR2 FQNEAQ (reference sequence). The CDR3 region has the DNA TGTGCCAGCAGCTTAGGAAGTCTCTACGAGCAGTACTTC. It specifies CASSLGSLYEQYF.

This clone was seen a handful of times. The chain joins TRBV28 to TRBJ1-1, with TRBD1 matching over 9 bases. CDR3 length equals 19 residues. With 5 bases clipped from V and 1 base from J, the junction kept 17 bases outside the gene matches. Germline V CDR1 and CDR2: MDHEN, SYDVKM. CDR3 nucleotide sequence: TGTGCCAGCAGTAGCGAACAGGGGGCGTTTGTCCGCGGGAACACTGAAGCTTTCTTT. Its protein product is CASSSEQGAFVRGNTEAFF.